This entry lists 15 T cell receptor beta chains sequenced from one sample in a study of T cells in Graves' hyperthyroidism and ophthalmopathy. Amplified TCR beta CDR3 regions derived from RNA transcripts. Using the HTBI primer set, a first-round RT-PCR was run on the TCR CDR3. Via MiXCR, TCRdb re-called the multiplex PCR reads, giving one row per CDR3 protein. Counted here are about 420,000 distinct CDR3 sequences, roughly an eighth occurring once; the ten biggest clones make up 5% to 6.5%. The source material was blood. The receptors derive from a woman between 18 and 30 years old with Graves' hyperthyroidism.

This clonotype was detected only a few times. This rearrangement joins TRBV19 to TRBJ2-1; the D gene is possibly TRBD2 (5 bases). The CDR3 sequence is 15 residues long. Trimming removed 1 base at V and 2 bases at J, with 9 bases between. The germline V gene has CDR1 LNHDA and CDR2 SQIVND (reference sequence). CDR3: CASSIGEGPYNEQFF. In DNA, the CDR3 is TGTGCCAGTAGTATAGGAGAGGGCCCCTACAATGAGCAGTTCTTC. Full variable domain (outside the CDR3, taken from reference TRBV19 and TRBJ2-1): DGGITQSPKYLFRKEGQNVTLSCEQNLNHDAMYWYRQDPGQGLRLIYYSQIVNDFQKGDIAEGYSVSREKKESFPLTVTSAQKNPTAFYLCASSIGEGPYNEQFFGPGTRLTVL.

This chain links TRBV6-6 with TRBJ1-4; D perhaps matches TRBD1 (5 bases). The CDR3 length is 14 residues. V gave up 0 bases and J gave up 3 bases, with 5 bases separating them. Germline assignment: CDR1 MNHNY and CDR2 SVGAGI (reference sequence). For the CDR3, the DNA is TGTGCCAGCAGTTACTCGGGACCTAATGAAAAACTGTTTTTT. This sequence encodes CASSYSGPNEKLFF.

This clonotype was observed a handful of times. The V gene is TRBV15, the J gene TRBJ2-7; D is unresolved. Trimming removed 1 base at V and 4 bases at J, with 11 bases between. This CDR3 comprises 14 residues. CDR1 LNHNV and CDR2 YYDKDF come from the germline V gene (reference sequence). DNA of the CDR3: TGTGCCACCAGCAGAGTTCTAGGCGGATACGAGCAGTACTTC. Its protein product is CATSRVLGGYEQYF. Drawing the rest from reference TRBV15 and TRBJ2-7, the complete variable domain is DAMVIQNPRYQVTQFGKPVTLSCSQTLNHNVMYWYQQKSSQAPKLLFHYYDKDFNNEADTPDNFQSRRPNTSFCFLDIRSPGLGDTAMYLCATSRVLGGYEQYFGPGTRLTVT.

The chain combines TRBV5-4 with TRBJ2-3; tentative D call: TRBD1 (5 bases). The CDR3 has 14 residues. The germline CDR1 and CDR2 sequences are SGHNT and YYREEE (reference sequence). Trimming removed 4 bases at V and 4 bases at J, with 13 bases between. CDR3 DNA sequence: TGTGCCAGCAGCCATCTGCAGGGATCAGATACGCAGTATTTT. The encoded protein is CASSHLQGSDTQYF.

Comment on this clonotype: A single base separates this from a much larger clone, so it may be a read error. This chain joins TRBV27 and TRBJ1-1; maybe TRBD1 (5 bases). Trimming left V 5 bases short and J 6 bases short, with 10 bases between. Germline CDR1 reads MNHEY; CDR2 reads SMNVEV (reference sequence). CDR3 size: 12 residues. CDR3 in amino acids: CASSRWGAEAFF. CDR3 bases: TGTGCCAGCAGTCGGTGGGGGGCTGAAGCTTTCTTT.

This clonotype was picked up many times. V and J are TRBV6-1 and TRBJ2-7, with 12 bases matching TRBD2. Trimming at V came to 5 bases and at J to 1 base, leaving 3 bases not matched to a gene. Per the germline V gene, CDR1 is MNHNS and CDR2 is SASEGT. This CDR3 is 15 amino acids long. DNA for the CDR3: TGTGCCAGCAGTACCGGACTAGCGGGGTCCTACGAGCAGTACTTC. The encoded protein is CASSTGLAGSYEQYF.

In its sample, this clonotype was seen a few times. The V gene is TRBV5-5, the J gene TRBJ1-2, with 9 bases that match TRBD1. Looked up from germline, CDR1 is SGHKS and CDR2 is YYEKEE (reference sequence). This CDR3 comprises 15 residues. V shed 2 bases and J 7 bases; nucleotides not matched to a gene: 9. CDR3 in DNA: TGTGCCAGCAGCTTCGAACAGGGGGCGTTACGTGGCTACACCTTC. It translates to CASSFEQGALRGYTF. The complete variable domain, with remaining parts taken from reference TRBV5-5 and TRBJ1-2, reads DAGVTQSPTHLIKTRGQQVTLRCSPISGHKSVSWYQQVLGQGPQFIFQYYEKEERGRGNFPDRFSARQFPNYSSELNVNALLLGDSALYLCASSFEQGALRGYTFGSGTRLTVV.

The sample holds many counts of this clonotype. The CDR3 region is CASSRTSRAGELFF. The CDR3 DNA sequence: TGTGCCAGCAGCCGGACTAGCAGGGCCGGGGAGCTGTTTTTT. The V and J genes are TRBV11-3 and TRBJ2-2, with TRBD2 identical over 8 bases. The CDR3 totals 14 residues. Germline CDR1 reads SGHNT; CDR2 reads YENEEA. J lost 6 bases, V lost 5 bases, and 5 bases had no gene match.

This clonotype has only a few counts. The rearrangement uses TRBV20-1 and TRBJ1-2; 7 bases are a match to TRBD1. Losses at the gene ends were 1 base for V and 1 base for J; bases not matched to a gene: 3. The CDR3 runs to 14 residues. Germline-derived CDR1 and CDR2 are DFQATT and SNEGSKA (reference sequence). This CDR3 is CSARGDRDNYGYTF. CDR3 bases: TGCAGTGCTAGAGGAGACAGGGATAACTATGGCTACACCTTC.

This clonotype was counted many times. The chain links TRBV19 to TRBJ2-5; TRBD1 might be the D (5 bases). The CDR3 is 14 amino acids. V dropped 2 bases and J dropped 1 base, with 8 bases sitting between them. Per the germline V gene, CDR1 is LNHDA and CDR2 is SQIVND (reference sequence). CDR3 region: CASSITGRQETQYF. Written as DNA, the CDR3 is TGTGCCAGTAGTATAACAGGACGCCAAGAGACCCAGTACTTC.

The V and J genes are TRBV15 and TRBJ2-7; TRBD2 aligns across 10 bases. The CDR3 loop spans 16 amino acids. Germline CDR1 and CDR2: LNHNV and YYDKDF (reference sequence). Losses at the gene ends were 4 bases for V and 4 bases for J; bases not matched to a gene: 10. DNA for the CDR3: TGTGCCACCAGCACGTGGGCTAGCGGGAGCCCATACGAGCAGTACTTC. As protein: CATSTWASGSPYEQYF.

Many counts were recorded for this clonotype. The chain carries TRBV5-1 and TRBJ2-1; no clear D. Germline assignment: CDR1 SGHRS and CDR2 YFSETQ. The CDR3 spans 14 residues. V was trimmed by 0 bases and J by 9 bases, leaving 13 bases between them. Here the CDR3 DNA reads TGCGCCAGCAGCTTGGACGCAAGCGTTCCTGAGCAGTTCTTC. It codes for CASSLDASVPEQFF.

The table lists this clonotype with many counts. The chain has TRBV28 and TRBJ1-1; 8 bases are a match to TRBD1. V shed 2 bases, J shed 6 bases, and the junction held 11 bases outside the gene matches. Germline CDR1 reads MDHEN; CDR2 reads SYDVKM. There are 16 residues in the CDR3. The CDR3 reads CASSLTATGVAPEAFF. DNA for the CDR3: TGTGCCAGCAGTTTAACGGCGACAGGGGTTGCTCCTGAAGCTTTCTTT. Full variable domain (missing parts from reference TRBV28 and TRBJ1-1): DVKVTQSSRYLVKRTGEKVFLECVQDMDHENMFWYRQDPGLGLRLIYFSYDVKMKEKGDIPEGYSVSREKKERFSLILESASTNQTSMYLCASSLTATGVAPEAFFGQGTRLTVV.

In this sample, this clonotype turned up many times. The CDR3 is CASSVRASGPYEQYF. CDR3 bases: TGTGCCAGCAGCGTAAGAGCGAGCGGCCCCTACGAGCAGTACTTC. V gene TRBV9 combines with J gene TRBJ2-7; D is possibly TRBD2 (5 bases). The CDR3 is 15 amino acids. Trimming removed 1 base from V and 2 bases from J, with 13 bases in between. Germline CDR1 SGDLS, CDR2 YYNGEE.

The chain has TRBV2 and TRBJ2-1, with TRBD1 as a possible D gene (6 bases). Germline CDR1 SNHLY, CDR2 FYNNEI. The V end lost 6 bases, the J end lost 4 bases, and 16 bases lay between the germline ends. The CDR3 length is 15 residues. The CDR3 loop reads CASRGIRDKYNEQFF. CDR3 bases: TGTGCCAGCAGGGGAATCCGGGACAAATACAATGAGCAGTTCTTC.